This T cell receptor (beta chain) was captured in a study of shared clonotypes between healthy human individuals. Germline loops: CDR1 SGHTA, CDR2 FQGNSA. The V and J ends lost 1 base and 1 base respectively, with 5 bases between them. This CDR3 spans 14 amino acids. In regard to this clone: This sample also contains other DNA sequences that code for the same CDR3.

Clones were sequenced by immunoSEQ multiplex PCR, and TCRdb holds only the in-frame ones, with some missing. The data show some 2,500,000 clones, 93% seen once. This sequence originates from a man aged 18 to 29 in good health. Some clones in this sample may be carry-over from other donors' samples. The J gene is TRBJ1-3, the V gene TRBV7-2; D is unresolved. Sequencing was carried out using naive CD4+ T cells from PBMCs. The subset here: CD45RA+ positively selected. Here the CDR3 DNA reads TGTGCCAGCAGCTTAGGGGTATCTGGAAACACCATATATTTT. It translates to CASSLGVSGNTIYF.